This TCR beta chain originates from a study of blood T cell repertoires in COVID-19. For the study at large: COVID-19 samples from acute and convalescent phases originated in the United States, Italy and Spain. PBMCs, B-cell-depleted T cells, or T cells were the source of the cDNA or gDNA that made up the material.

Regarding this clone: Compared with germline, one end of the junction differs, possibly owing to a read error.

Per the original data handling: Amplified reference gene primers provided the basis for estimating nucleated cell counts. The protocol was immunoSEQ multiplex PCR, while the TCRdb copy is restricted to in-frame clones and leaves out a portion. The V and J calls and clone size are taken from that table; D and trimming were inferred from the DNA. The data contain around 250,000 clones, 84% of them singletons. This CDR3 is 15 amino acids long. From germline, CDR1 is LGHDT and CDR2 YNNKEL (reference sequence). Source material: peripheral blood. This chain connects TRBV3-1 (or the pseudogene TRBV3-2) to TRBJ2-1, with 9 bases fitting TRBD1. The receptor was derived from a human donor in a cohort sampled during active COVID-19. CDR3 bases: TGTGCCAGCAGCGGACAGGGGAGCTCCTACAATGAGCGGTTCTTC. Translated: CASSGQGSSYNERFF.